This T cell receptor (beta chain) was retrieved from a study of CD8 T cells in ankylosing spondylitis. Using its own MiXCR run on the 5' RACE reads, TCRdb lists one record per CDR3 protein. The repertoire holds 130,000 or so distinct CDR3 sequences, with 9.5% to 12% as singletons. Trimming left V 0 bases short and J 4 bases short, with 10 bases between. Germline CDR1 reads SGHRS; CDR2 reads YFSETQ. This CDR3 has 15 residues. This clonotype was counted a few times. The chain has TRBV5-1 and TRBJ2-2; D gene ambiguous. Sequencing was done on a sample of blood, either unsorted or a sorted T cell fraction (not recorded which). The source is a female donor with ankylosing spondylitis or in good health (not recorded which). CDR3 coding DNA: TGCGCCAGCAGCTTGGCCGCTGACTTCACCGGGGAGCTGTTTTTT. Protein sequence: CASSLAADFTGELFF.